A selection of T cell receptor beta chains follows, all from one sample in a study of metastatic and nonmetastatic thyroid tumors. TCRdb re-called clones via MiXCR from the PCR reads. The sample yields 80,000 to 85,000 clones, roughly an eighth seen once. What was sequenced was tumor tissue. Source of these receptors: a female donor with papillary thyroid cancer or a benign thyroid nodule (not recorded which). Some clones in this sample may be carry-over from other donors' samples. Both conserved end residues are part of each CDR3. Fields, in order: D gene, clone size, V gene, J gene, CDR3 DNA, CDR3 protein. The D gene is left open where the match is weak. Rows give clone size only sometimes, using once, few, many, or a class for an expanded clone.

d_gene: TRBD1; abundance: many; v_gene: TRBV12-3/TRBV12-4; j_gene: TRBJ2-5; CDR3nt: TGTGCCAGCAGCCGGGGACAGAGAGAGACCCAGTACTTC; CDR3aa: CASSRGQRETQYF
d_gene: TRBD2; abundance: many; v_gene: TRBV15; j_gene: TRBJ2-1; CDR3nt: TGTGCCACCAGCCGACTAGCGGGAGTATACAATGAGCAGTTCTTC; CDR3aa: CATSRLAGVYNEQFF
d_gene: -; abundance: -; v_gene: TRBV20-1; j_gene: TRBJ2-1; CDR3nt: TGCAGTGCTCTGACAGACAAGAGGGGAAATGAGCAGTTCTTC; CDR3aa: CSALTDKRGNEQFF
d_gene: -; abundance: many; v_gene: TRBV19; j_gene: TRBJ1-2; CDR3nt: TGTGCCAGTAGTATAGGAGCAGGGAACTATGGCTACACCTTC; CDR3aa: CASSIGAGNYGYTF
d_gene: -; abundance: many; v_gene: TRBV20-1; j_gene: TRBJ1-5; CDR3nt: TGCAGTGCTAGCTCGGGGGCGTATGGCAATCAGCCCCAGCATTTT; CDR3aa: CSASSGAYGNQPQHF
d_gene: -; abundance: many; v_gene: TRBV6-1; j_gene: TRBJ2-5; CDR3nt: TGTGCCAGCAGTGGAGGCACAGCCGGAGGGGAGACCCAGTACTTC; CDR3aa: CASSGGTAGGETQYF
d_gene: -; abundance: many; v_gene: TRBV9; j_gene: TRBJ2-2; CDR3nt: TGTGCCAGCAGCGTAGCTGTCGGGGAAGCCGGGGAGCTGTTTTTT; CDR3aa: CASSVAVGEAGELFF
d_gene: -; abundance: many; v_gene: TRBV7-9; j_gene: TRBJ1-2; CDR3nt: TGTGCCAGTGGGGGACCGGAGAACTATGGCTACACCTTC; CDR3aa: CASGGPENYGYTF
d_gene: TRBD2; abundance: many; v_gene: TRBV11-1; j_gene: TRBJ2-5; CDR3nt: TGTGCCAGCAGCTTAGCGCTCCCTAGCGGGAGGGTGGGGCACCAAGAGACCCAGTACTTC; CDR3aa: CASSLALPSGRVGHQETQYF
d_gene: -; abundance: many; v_gene: TRBV18; j_gene: TRBJ2-7; CDR3nt: TGTGCCAGCTCACTGACAGATTACGAGCAGTACTTC; CDR3aa: CASSLTDYEQYF
d_gene: -; abundance: many; v_gene: TRBV5-8; j_gene: TRBJ1-5; CDR3nt: TGTGCCACCGGATCCTCAGGCATCAATCAGCCCCAGCATTTT; CDR3aa: CATGSSGINQPQHF
d_gene: TRBD1; abundance: many; v_gene: TRBV28; j_gene: TRBJ2-7; CDR3nt: TGTGCCAGCAGCTACATTAGAGACAGGGGGAGCTTCTACGAGCAGTACTTC; CDR3aa: CASSYIRDRGSFYEQYF
d_gene: TRBD1; abundance: many; v_gene: TRBV20-1; j_gene: TRBJ2-7; CDR3nt: TGCAGTGCTAGCAGGGTCGGACAGGGTATCCGGGAGCAGTACTTC; CDR3aa: CSASRVGQGIREQYF
d_gene: -; abundance: many; v_gene: TRBV28; j_gene: TRBJ1-1; CDR3nt: TGTGCCAGCAGTTCCCCGTCTAAAAGGGGAATATGGACTGAAGCTTTCTTT; CDR3aa: CASSSPSKRGIWTEAFF
d_gene: TRBD2; abundance: many; v_gene: TRBV20-1; j_gene: TRBJ2-5; CDR3nt: TGCAGTGCTAATAGGGCTAGCGGGGAGACCCAGTACTTC; CDR3aa: CSANRASGETQYF
d_gene: TRBD2; abundance: many; v_gene: TRBV10-1; j_gene: TRBJ2-1; CDR3nt: TGCGCCAGCAGTGAGGCGGGAGAGGACAATGAGCAGTTCTTC; CDR3aa: CASSEAGEDNEQFF
d_gene: -; abundance: many; v_gene: TRBV6-2/TRBV6-3; j_gene: TRBJ1-2; CDR3nt: TGTGCCAGCAGAACAGGGAAAAGCTATGGCTACACCTTC; CDR3aa: CASRTGKSYGYTF
d_gene: -; abundance: many; v_gene: TRBV5-1; j_gene: TRBJ2-7; CDR3nt: TGCGCCAGCAGCTGGGGTGGGTCTTTCTACGAGCAGTACTTC; CDR3aa: CASSWGGSFYEQYF
d_gene: -; abundance: many; v_gene: TRBV9; j_gene: TRBJ2-3; CDR3nt: TGTGCCAGCAGCGACGGAGGAGGAGCAGATACGCAGTATTTT; CDR3aa: CASSDGGGADTQYF
d_gene: TRBD1; abundance: many; v_gene: TRBV2; j_gene: TRBJ2-7; CDR3nt: TGTGCCAGCAGTGCGGGACAGGGTACCGAGCAGTACTTC; CDR3aa: CASSAGQGTEQYF
d_gene: -; abundance: -; v_gene: TRBV5-1; j_gene: TRBJ2-7; CDR3nt: TGCGCCAGCAGCTTGCGGGCTAGCGTGAGTGGGGAGCGGTACTTC; CDR3aa: CASSLRASVSGERYF
d_gene: -; abundance: -; v_gene: TRBV5-4; j_gene: TRBJ2-7; CDR3nt: TGTGCCAGCAGCTCGCAGTTTTCCGAGCAGTACTTC; CDR3aa: CASSSQFSEQYF
d_gene: TRBD2; abundance: few; v_gene: TRBV18; j_gene: TRBJ2-2; CDR3nt: TGTGCCAGCTCACCGCGCCGGACTAGCGGAATTACCGGGGAGCTGTTTTTT; CDR3aa: CASSPRRTSGITGELFF
d_gene: -; abundance: many; v_gene: TRBV6-1; j_gene: TRBJ1-3; CDR3nt: TGTGCCAGCAGTCCCACCCTGCAAAACACCATATATTTT; CDR3aa: CASSPTLQNTIYF
d_gene: TRBD1; abundance: many; v_gene: TRBV30; j_gene: TRBJ1-4; CDR3nt: TGTGCCTGGACGAATCCTCAGGGGGGGCGAGGGGAAAAACTGTTTTTT; CDR3aa: CAWTNPQGGRGEKLFF
d_gene: -; abundance: many; v_gene: TRBV3-1; j_gene: TRBJ2-5; CDR3nt: TGTGCCAGCAGCCCCCAGGGGAAAACCGCAGAGACCCAGTACTTC; CDR3aa: CASSPQGKTAETQYF
d_gene: -; abundance: many; v_gene: TRBV7-2; j_gene: TRBJ2-1; CDR3nt: TGTGCCAGCAGCCAAGGGGCTAGTCTCTACAATGAGCAGTTCTTC; CDR3aa: CASSQGASLYNEQFF
d_gene: TRBD2; abundance: many; v_gene: TRBV9; j_gene: TRBJ2-5; CDR3nt: TGTGCCAGCAGCCGGGGGGTCGCAGGAGCGGAGACCCAGTACTTC; CDR3aa: CASSRGVAGAETQYF
d_gene: TRBD1; abundance: many; v_gene: TRBV5-1; j_gene: TRBJ2-1; CDR3nt: TGCGCCAGCAGCTTGGAGGTGGGACAGGGAAAATACAATGAGCAGTTCTTC; CDR3aa: CASSLEVGQGKYNEQFF
d_gene: TRBD1; abundance: many; v_gene: TRBV11-1; j_gene: TRBJ2-2; CDR3nt: TGTGCCAGCAGCTCGCTGAGGGGGCCCCCGAACACCGGGGAGCTGTTTTTT; CDR3aa: CASSSLRGPPNTGELFF
d_gene: TRBD1; abundance: many; v_gene: TRBV7-2; j_gene: TRBJ2-7; CDR3nt: TGTGCCAGCAGCTTAGCCCGGACAGGGGAATCCTACGAGCAGTACTTC; CDR3aa: CASSLARTGESYEQYF
d_gene: -; abundance: -; v_gene: TRBV5-6; j_gene: TRBJ2-6; CDR3nt: TGTGCCAGCAGCTTGCGGGGTGGATCTGGGGCCAACGTCCTGACTTTC; CDR3aa: CASSLRGGSGANVLTF
d_gene: -; abundance: many; v_gene: TRBV27; j_gene: TRBJ1-5; CDR3nt: TGTGCCAGCCCCTGGGACCTTTGTAACTATAGCAATCAGCCCCAGCATTTT; CDR3aa: CASPWDLCNYSNQPQHF
d_gene: -; abundance: many; v_gene: TRBV5-1; j_gene: TRBJ2-5; CDR3nt: TGCGCCAGCAGCTTGTTGAGTATTGGAGGGGAGACCCAGTACTTC; CDR3aa: CASSLLSIGGETQYF
d_gene: TRBD1; abundance: many; v_gene: TRBV11-2; j_gene: TRBJ1-1; CDR3nt: TGTGCCAGCAGCTACTGGACAGGTGGATACACTGAAGCTTTCTTT; CDR3aa: CASSYWTGGYTEAFF
d_gene: TRBD1; abundance: many; v_gene: TRBV19; j_gene: TRBJ2-7; CDR3nt: TGTGCCAGTTCACCGACAGGGCCCTCCTCCTACGAGCAGTACTTC; CDR3aa: CASSPTGPSSYEQYF
d_gene: -; abundance: few; v_gene: TRBV10-3; j_gene: TRBJ2-7; CDR3nt: TGTGCCACTGGGGCATGGGTCGAGCAGTACTTC; CDR3aa: CATGAWVEQYF
d_gene: -; abundance: -; v_gene: TRBV6-5; j_gene: TRBJ2-2; CDR3nt: TGTGCCAGCAGTTACATGTGGGAAACCAGGGGCCCCGAGGAGCTGTTTTTT; CDR3aa: CASSYMWETRGPEELFF
d_gene: TRBD2; abundance: many; v_gene: TRBV7-2; j_gene: TRBJ2-5; CDR3nt: TGTGCCAGCAGCTTCGGCGGGAGGGCCGTGGAGACCCAGTACTTC; CDR3aa: CASSFGGRAVETQYF
d_gene: TRBD2; abundance: -; v_gene: TRBV7-1; j_gene: TRBJ2-3; CDR3nt: TGTGCCAGCAGCTCCACGACGGTAGCGGGAGGACTTAGCACAGATACGCAGTATTTT; CDR3aa: CASSSTTVAGGLSTDTQYF
d_gene: -; abundance: -; v_gene: TRBV5-4; j_gene: TRBJ2-1; CDR3nt: TGTGCCAGCAGCTCGCGAGGCCCGGGGAATGAGCAGTTCTTC; CDR3aa: CASSSRGPGNEQFF
d_gene: TRBD2; abundance: -; v_gene: TRBV7-9; j_gene: TRBJ2-7; CDR3nt: TGTGCCAGCAGCTTAGAAGGCGGGAGGGAATACGAGCAGTACTTC; CDR3aa: CASSLEGGREYEQYF
d_gene: -; abundance: -; v_gene: TRBV5-1; j_gene: TRBJ2-2; CDR3nt: TGCGCCAGCAGCTCTAGCGTCGCCACCGGGGAGCTGTTTTTT; CDR3aa: CASSSSVATGELFF
d_gene: TRBD2; abundance: -; v_gene: TRBV20-1; j_gene: TRBJ2-3; CDR3nt: TGCAGTGCTAGAGAAGGTAGCGGGGGCCGCGGGGATACGCAGTATTTT; CDR3aa: CSAREGSGGRGDTQYF
d_gene: -; abundance: many; v_gene: TRBV28; j_gene: TRBJ2-5; CDR3nt: TGTGCCAGCAGTTCTCTCAAAGGGGCGCTCCAAGAGACCCAGTACTTC; CDR3aa: CASSSLKGALQETQYF
d_gene: -; abundance: few; v_gene: TRBV6-2/TRBV6-3; j_gene: TRBJ2-1; CDR3nt: TGTGCCATCCCGAGGACTCCAATGAGCTCCTACAATGAGCAGTTCTTC; CDR3aa: CAIPRTPMSSYNEQFF
d_gene: -; abundance: -; v_gene: TRBV6-1; j_gene: TRBJ2-6; CDR3nt: TGTGCCAGCAGCCCCAGCTCTGGGGCCAACGTCCTGACTTTC; CDR3aa: CASSPSSGANVLTF